A single sample is the source of the 19 T cell receptor beta chains below, sequenced in a study of blood T cell repertoires in COVID-19. The data were produced by immunoSEQ multiplex PCR, yet TCRdb's version contains in-frame clones alone and is incomplete. The table lists about 160,000 clones, 82% of them singletons, with over 9.5% in the top ten. The sequenced material came from peripheral blood. These receptors originate from a woman over 75 with active or convalescent COVID-19.

The chain links TRBV19 to TRBJ1-2; the match to TRBD1 covers 8 bases. This CDR3 has 14 residues. The V gene's germline CDR1 is LNHDA and CDR2 SQIVND (reference sequence). The ends lost 7 bases at V and 8 bases at J; junction bases unmatched: 12. The CDR3 sequence: CASTIKDRAGGYTF. The CDR3 bases are TGTGCCAGTACCATTAAGGACAGGGCAGGAGGCTACACCTTC.

This chain joins TRBV9 and TRBJ2-1, with 7 nucleotides matching TRBD2. The CDR3 has 14 residues. J lost 7 bases, V lost 2 bases, and 6 bases had no gene match. Germline V gene data show CDR1 as SGDLS and CDR2 as YYNGEE. The DNA for the CDR3 is TGTGCCAGCAGCGTGGGGGAGGGCCCAAATGAGCAGTTCTTC. Amino acid sequence: CASSVGEGPNEQFF.

The chain has TRBV7-3 and TRBJ2-3; weak D call: TRBD2 (5 bases). V dropped 3 bases and J dropped 0 bases, with 13 bases sitting between them. Looked up from germline, CDR1 is SGHTA and CDR2 is FQGTGA. The CDR3 length is 16 residues. Here the CDR3 reads CASSFGVATSTDTQYF. DNA for the CDR3: TGTGCCAGCAGCTTCGGGGTAGCGACCAGCACAGATACGCAGTATTTT.

The chain couples TRBV7-3 to TRBJ1-1; 9 nucleotides line up with TRBD1. Germline CDR1 and CDR2: SGHTA and FQGTGA. V was clipped by 5 bases and J by 5 bases; unmatched bases: 6. There are 14 residues in the CDR3. The DNA of the CDR3 is TGTGCCAGCAGCCCCGGGACAGGGATGACTGAAGCTTTCTTT. Its translation: CASSPGTGMTEAFF.

J is TRBJ2-6 and V is TRBV12-3 or TRBV12-4, with unresolved D. This CDR3 has 13 amino acids. The V end lost 6 bases, the J end lost 0 bases, and 3 bases lay between the germline ends. CDR3 amino acids: CASSSSGANVLTF. CDR3 nucleotides: TGTGCCAGCAGCAGCTCTGGGGCCAACGTCCTGACTTTC.

The gene calls are TRBV28 and TRBJ2-7; TRBD1 is a possible D gene (6 bases). Trimming left V 0 bases short and J 6 bases short, with 12 bases between. The length of the CDR3 is 14 residues. Germline V gives CDR1 MDHEN, CDR2 SYDVKM. The CDR3 DNA reads as TGTGCCAGCAGTTTATGGGGGGCGATACGCGAGCAGTACTTC. Translated: CASSLWGAIREQYF.

This chain links TRBV10-3 with TRBJ2-7, with TRBD2 matching over 11 bases. CDR3 length: 15 amino acids. Per germline, CDR1 ENHRY and CDR2 SYGVKD. V lost 10 bases and J lost 6; bases outside the gene matches: 14. CDR3 nucleotide sequence: TGTGCCAGCAAATGGGAACTAGCGGGAGAACGCGAGCAGTACTTC. Its translation: CASKWELAGEREQYF.

The genes are TRBV7-3 and TRBJ1-1; the match to TRBD1 covers 8 bases. J was trimmed by 5 bases and V by 4 bases; bases with no gene match: 9. CDR1 is SGHTA and CDR2 is FQGTGA in the germline V gene. This CDR3 is built from 15 residues. CDR3 nucleotide sequence: TGTGCCAGCAGCTCCGTTACAGGGGGGAGTACTGAAGCTTTCTTT. Protein sequence: CASSSVTGGSTEAFF.

This clone has a handful of counts. The chain employs TRBV7-9 and TRBJ1-2, with D possibly matching TRBD1 (6 bases). The CDR3 is made up of 16 amino acids. CDR1 and CDR2 from the germline V gene are SEHNR and FQNEAQ (reference sequence). Trimming took off 4 bases at V and 1 base at J, with 16 bases between the two ends. This CDR3 reads CASSYRTGSFNYGYTF. Written as DNA, the CDR3 is TGTGCCAGCAGCTACCGAACAGGGTCCTTTAACTATGGCTACACCTTC.

In this sample, this clone turned up once. The CDR3 region is CASSVAQPSSGNTIYF. The CDR3 region has the DNA TGTGCCAGCAGCGTAGCACAGCCGTCCTCTGGAAACACCATATATTTT. This chain uses TRBV9 with TRBJ1-3; D gene ambiguous. There are 16 residues in the CDR3. V gave up 0 bases and J gave up 0 bases, with 10 bases separating them. CDR1 and CDR2 (germline): SGDLS, YYNGEE. Drawing the rest from reference TRBV9 and TRBJ1-3, the complete variable domain is DSGVTQTPKHLITATGQRVTLRCSPRSGDLSVYWYQQSLDQGLQFLIQYYNGEERAKGNILERFSAQQFPDLHSELNLSSLELGDSALYFCASSVAQPSSGNTIYFGEGSWLTVV.

The chain carries TRBV24-1 and TRBJ2-7; 12 positions agree with TRBD1. Germline assignment: CDR1 KGHDR and CDR2 SFDVKD. CDR3 size: 15 residues. Trimming took 3 bases from V and 3 from J; bases not matched to a gene: 2. Here the CDR3 DNA reads TGTGCCACCAGTGATGGGACAGGGGGCGTCTACGAGCAGTACTTC. This gives the protein CATSDGTGGVYEQYF.

V and J are TRBV2 and TRBJ2-3; TRBD2 matches 14 bases. J lost 4 bases, V lost 6 bases, and 9 bases had no gene match. The CDR3 has 17 residues. Germline assignment: CDR1 SNHLY and CDR2 FYNNEI. Here the CDR3 DNA reads TGTGCCAGCAGCTTAGGCCCGGGACTAGCGGGAGCAGATACGCAGTATTTT. Amino acid sequence: CASSLGPGLAGADTQYF.

The rearrangement uses TRBV2 and TRBJ1-2; 10 bases align to TRBD1. This CDR3 comprises 14 residues. Germline assignment: CDR1 SNHLY and CDR2 FYNNEI. With 4 bases clipped from V and 8 bases from J, the junction kept 7 bases outside the gene matches. CDR3 region: CASSARDRGGGYTF. The DNA of the CDR3 is TGTGCCAGCAGTGCAAGGGACAGGGGTGGAGGCTACACCTTC. The full variable domain, completed using reference TRBV2 and TRBJ1-2, is EPEVTQTPSHQVTQMGQEVILRCVPISNHLYFYWYRQILGQKVEFLVSFYNNEISEKSEIFDDQFSVERPDGSNFTLKIRSTKLEDSAMYFCASSARDRGGGYTFGSGTRLTVV.

V and J are TRBV11-1 and TRBJ2-2; a weak D match, TRBD2 (5 bases). The CDR3 totals 14 residues. From germline, CDR1 is SGHAT and CDR2 FQDESV (reference sequence). V lost 1 base, J lost 5 bases, and 8 bases lay in between. This CDR3 is CASSLGERTGELFF. CDR3 in DNA: TGTGCCAGCAGCTTAGGGGAGCGGACCGGGGAGCTGTTTTTT.

The rearrangement joins TRBV10-2 to TRBJ1-6; D might be TRBD1 (5 bases). Trimming removed 7 bases at V and 7 bases at J, with 14 bases between. The CDR3 has 14 residues. CDR1 and CDR2 from the germline V gene are WSHSY and SAAADI. The chain's CDR3 is CASTEAGGNSPLHF. CDR3 DNA sequence: TGCGCCAGCACCGAGGCGGGGGGAAATTCACCCCTCCACTTT.

The rearrangement links TRBV7-9 to TRBJ2-2; tentative D call: TRBD2 (6 bases). The CDR3 totals 15 residues. Deletions cut 8 bases from V and 0 bases from J, with 13 bases between. The germline CDR1 and CDR2 sequences are SEHNR and FQNEAQ (reference sequence). The CDR3 region is CASPAGLANTGELFF. The DNA of the CDR3 is TGTGCCAGCCCGGCGGGGCTTGCGAACACCGGGGAGCTGTTTTTT.

The chain links TRBV6-1 to TRBJ1-6; tentatively, D is TRBD1 (5 bases). The CDR3 sequence is 16 residues long. V was pared by 2 bases and J by 6 bases, with 14 bases between. CDR1 MNHNS and CDR2 SASEGT come from the germline V gene. The CDR3 loop is CASSEIGGRANSPLHF. CDR3 sequence (DNA): TGTGCCAGCAGTGAAATTGGCGGCAGGGCTAATTCACCCCTCCACTTT.

The chain recombines TRBV6-4 with TRBJ2-3, with 8 bases lining up with TRBD2. Trimming cost V 6 bases and J 4 bases; bases outside gene matches: 9. From germline, CDR1 is MRHNA and CDR2 SNTAGT. CDR3 length: 15 amino acids. The CDR3 loop reads CASSLSGSRSDTQYF. The CDR3 DNA reads TGTGCCAGCAGCTTAAGCGGGAGTCGGTCAGATACGCAGTATTTT.

The chain links TRBV7-9 to TRBJ1-6; D is undetermined. The CDR3 spans 12 residues. V was clipped by 2 bases and J by 7 bases, with 3 bases between them. Germline V CDR1 and CDR2: SEHNR, FQNEAQ (reference sequence). CDR3 sequence reads: CASSLPNSPLHF. The CDR3 bases are TGTGCCAGCAGCTTACCAAATTCACCCCTCCACTTT.